Sequencing of this T cell receptor beta chain was carried out in a study of CD8+ T cells in alopecia areata. In the study overall: The drug, oral tofacitinib, was given to treated patients at 5 to 10 mg twice daily. Findings and caveats of the study: Clonality exceeded that of normal scalp in lesional scalp, most notably in alopecia totalis/universalis.

Isolated RNA was reverse transcribed into cDNA used as the sequencing template. Libraries were prepared by immunoSEQ multiplex PCR; TCRdb keeps only in-frame clonotypes and omits some of them. Here the sample spans about 69,000 clones, approximately 58% being singletons. In regard to this clone: What it binds is unknown.

The J segment lost 6 bases and the V segment lost 3 bases, leaving 2 bases of the junction unmatched. The CDR3 consists of 14 residues. Per the germline V gene, CDR1 is SGHRS and CDR2 is YFSETQ. V is TRBV5-1 and J is TRBJ2-1; TRBD1 matches 11 bases. Material: CD8+ T cells sorted from blood, obtained at week 0. This clonotype was sampled from a human donor with alopecia areata. CDR3 region: CASSSGTGGNEQFF. The CDR3 DNA is TGCGCCAGCAGCTCCGGGACAGGGGGCAATGAGCAGTTCTTC.